This TCR beta chain was sequenced during a study of T cell repertoires in cytomegalovirus infection (dated by TCRdb to between 2018 and 2021). A note on the overall study: Because public TCR beta signatures pointed to carriage of CMV infection together with the matching HLA type, the HLA type of each donor mattered for the analysis. Broader findings and caveats from the paper: Carriers of CMV infection plus the relevant HLA type were discriminated by the cumulative frequency of public TCR beta family members in the study cohort and in an independent roughly 340-donor cohort. The ex vivo response was dominated by HLA-C-restricted CMV-specific TCR beta clonotypes, which also provided the single most frequent clonotype in two of eight donors.

TCRdb shows the sequencer as Illumina HiSeq 1500. Clones were called with MiXCR by TCRdb after fastp trimmed the public reads at Q25, and only in-frame beta chains were retained. Rows are unified per CDR3 protein, each entry keeping the most common DNA and genes. The sample records roughly 500,000 distinct CDR3 sequences, roughly 10% of which are singletons. Of the sample, about a tenth is held by the ten largest clones. The table lists this clonotype with a few counts. The antigen it recognizes is unknown. It has no much larger one-base neighbor in the sample; base qualities were not kept. This TCR was recovered from a human donor in good health (CMV status not recorded). Some clones in this sample may be carry-over from other donors' samples. Sequenced material: PBMCs.

The encoded CDR3 is CASSLDILNTGELFF. The nucleotide sequence is TGCGCCAGCAGCCTTGACATCTTAAACACCGGGGAGCTGTTTTTT. The V and J genes are TRBV5-1 and TRBJ2-2, with the identity of the D gene unclear. In the germline V gene, CDR1 corresponds to SGHRS and CDR2 to YFSETQ. The CDR3, cysteine through phenylalanine, is 15 amino acids long. The CDR3 DNA has 45 bases and is translated from base 1. V is pared back by 4 bases and J by 2 bases, with 12 bases lying between the germline termini.